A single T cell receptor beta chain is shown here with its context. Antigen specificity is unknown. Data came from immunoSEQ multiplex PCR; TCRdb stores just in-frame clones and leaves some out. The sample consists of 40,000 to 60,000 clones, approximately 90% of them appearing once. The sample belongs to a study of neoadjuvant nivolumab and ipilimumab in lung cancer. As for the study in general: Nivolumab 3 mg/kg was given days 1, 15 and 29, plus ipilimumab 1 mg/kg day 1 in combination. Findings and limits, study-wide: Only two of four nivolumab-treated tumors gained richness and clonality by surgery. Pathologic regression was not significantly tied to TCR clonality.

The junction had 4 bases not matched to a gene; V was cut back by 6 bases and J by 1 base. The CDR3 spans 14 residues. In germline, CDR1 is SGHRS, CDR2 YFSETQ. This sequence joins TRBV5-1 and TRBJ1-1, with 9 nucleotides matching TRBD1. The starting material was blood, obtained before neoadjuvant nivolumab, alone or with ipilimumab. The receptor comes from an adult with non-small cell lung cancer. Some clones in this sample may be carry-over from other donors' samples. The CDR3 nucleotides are TGCGCCAGCACCACAGGGGGCTGGAACACTGAAGCTTTCTTT. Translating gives CASTTGGWNTEAFF.